This TCR beta chain originates from a study of blood T cells in healthy people across ages. Overall study context: Template switching captured about one barcoded beta molecule per two T cells.

This CDR3 contains 14 residues. Germline V gene data show CDR1 as DFQATT and CDR2 as SNEGSKA (reference sequence). V dropped 2 bases and J dropped 5 bases, with 10 bases sitting between them. Primers used in a second PCR of roughly 7 to 12 cycles were a sample-barcoded 5' primer and a J-beta primer mix. TCRdb re-derived calls from the 5' RACE reads in MiXCR, one entry per CDR3 protein. The table lists about a million distinct CDR3 sequences, 45% to 60% of them singletons, with 20% to 25% in the top ten. Input material: blood. This clonotype originated in a woman aged 60 to 75 in good health. The chain uses TRBV20-1 and TRBJ1-6, with a tentative D call TRBD1 (5 bases). The CDR3 DNA is TGCAGTGCTAGAATGGGGGTTAATAATTCACCCCTCCACTTT. This translates into CSARMGVNNSPLHF.